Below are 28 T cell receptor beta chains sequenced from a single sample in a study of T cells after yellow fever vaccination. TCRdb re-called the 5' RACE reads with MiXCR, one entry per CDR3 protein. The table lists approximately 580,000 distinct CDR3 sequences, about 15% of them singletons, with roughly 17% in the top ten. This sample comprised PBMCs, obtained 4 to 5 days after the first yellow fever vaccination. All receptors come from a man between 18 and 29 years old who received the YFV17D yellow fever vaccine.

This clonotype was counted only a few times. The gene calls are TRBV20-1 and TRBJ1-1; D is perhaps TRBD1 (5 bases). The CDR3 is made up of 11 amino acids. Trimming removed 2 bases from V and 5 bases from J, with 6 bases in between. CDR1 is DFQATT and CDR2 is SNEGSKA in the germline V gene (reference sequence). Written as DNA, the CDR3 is TGCAGTGCTAGACAGGGAACTGAAGCTTTCTTT. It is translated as CSARQGTEAFF.

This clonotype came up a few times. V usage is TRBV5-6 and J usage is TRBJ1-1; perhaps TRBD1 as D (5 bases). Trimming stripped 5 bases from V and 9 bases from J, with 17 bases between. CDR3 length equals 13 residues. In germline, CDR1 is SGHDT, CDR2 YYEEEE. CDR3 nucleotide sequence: TGTGCCAGCAGGCTCCATGGGGGGGTGAAAGCTTTCTTT. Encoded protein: CASRLHGGVKAFF.

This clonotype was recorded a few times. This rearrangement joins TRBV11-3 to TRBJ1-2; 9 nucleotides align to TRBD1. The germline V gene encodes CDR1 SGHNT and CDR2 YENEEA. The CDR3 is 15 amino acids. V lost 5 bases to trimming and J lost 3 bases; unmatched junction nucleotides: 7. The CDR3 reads CASSDGTGRDYGYTF. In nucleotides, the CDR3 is TGTGCCAGCAGCGACGGGACAGGGAGAGACTATGGCTACACCTTC.

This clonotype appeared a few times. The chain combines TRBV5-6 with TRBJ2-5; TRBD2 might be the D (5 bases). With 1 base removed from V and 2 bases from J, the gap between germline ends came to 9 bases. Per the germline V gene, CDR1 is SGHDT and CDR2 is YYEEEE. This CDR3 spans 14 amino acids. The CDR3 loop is CASSLPSRQETQYF. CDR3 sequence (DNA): TGTGCCAGCAGCTTGCCTAGCAGACAAGAGACCCAGTACTTC.

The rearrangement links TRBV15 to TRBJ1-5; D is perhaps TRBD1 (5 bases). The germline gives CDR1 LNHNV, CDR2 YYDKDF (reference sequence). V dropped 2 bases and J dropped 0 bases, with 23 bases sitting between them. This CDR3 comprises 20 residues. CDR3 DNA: TGTGCCACCAGCAGAAGTAAGGGGCTTTTGACCGTAAATAGCAATCAGCCCCAGCATTTT. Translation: CATSRSKGLLTVNSNQPQHF. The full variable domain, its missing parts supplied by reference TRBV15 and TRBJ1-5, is DAMVIQNPRYQVTQFGKPVTLSCSQTLNHNVMYWYQQKSSQAPKLLFHYYDKDFNNEADTPDNFQSRRPNTSFCFLDIRSPGLGDTAMYLCATSRSKGLLTVNSNQPQHFGDGTRLSIL.

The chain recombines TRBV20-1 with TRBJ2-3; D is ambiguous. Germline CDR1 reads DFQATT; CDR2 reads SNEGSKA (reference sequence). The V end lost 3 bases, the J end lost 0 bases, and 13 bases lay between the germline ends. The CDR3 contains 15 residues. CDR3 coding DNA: TGCAGTGCTAGCTCCCTCTCCTGGAGCACAGATACGCAGTATTTT. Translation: CSASSLSWSTDTQYF.

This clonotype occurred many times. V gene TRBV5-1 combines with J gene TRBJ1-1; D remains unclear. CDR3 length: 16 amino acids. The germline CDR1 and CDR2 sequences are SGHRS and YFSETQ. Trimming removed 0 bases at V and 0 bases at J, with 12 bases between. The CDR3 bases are TGCGCCAGCAGCTTGGCCGGGCTTAGTTTGAACACTGAAGCTTTCTTT. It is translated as CASSLAGLSLNTEAFF.

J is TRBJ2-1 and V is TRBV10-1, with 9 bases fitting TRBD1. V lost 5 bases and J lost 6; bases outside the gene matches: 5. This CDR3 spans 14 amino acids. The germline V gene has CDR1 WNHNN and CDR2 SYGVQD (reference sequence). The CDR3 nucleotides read TGCGCCAGCAGTCCGACAGGGGGTGGCAATGAGCAGTTCTTC. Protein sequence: CASSPTGGGNEQFF.

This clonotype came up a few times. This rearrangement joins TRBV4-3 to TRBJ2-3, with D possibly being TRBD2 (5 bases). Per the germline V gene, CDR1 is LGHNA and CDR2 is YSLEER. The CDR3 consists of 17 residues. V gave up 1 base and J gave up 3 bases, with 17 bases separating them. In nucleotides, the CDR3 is TGCGCCAGCAGCCAAGCTCTTTTTGGACTCTCTACAGATACGCAGTATTTT. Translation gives CASSQALFGLSTDTQYF.

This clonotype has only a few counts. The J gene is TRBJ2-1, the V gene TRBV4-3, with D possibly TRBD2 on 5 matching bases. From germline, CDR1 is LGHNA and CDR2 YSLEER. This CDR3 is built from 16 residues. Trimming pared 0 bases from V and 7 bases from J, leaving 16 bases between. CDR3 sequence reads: CASSQDGFTSRNEQFF. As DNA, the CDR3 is TGCGCCAGCAGCCAAGATGGTTTTACTAGTCGAAATGAGCAGTTCTTC.

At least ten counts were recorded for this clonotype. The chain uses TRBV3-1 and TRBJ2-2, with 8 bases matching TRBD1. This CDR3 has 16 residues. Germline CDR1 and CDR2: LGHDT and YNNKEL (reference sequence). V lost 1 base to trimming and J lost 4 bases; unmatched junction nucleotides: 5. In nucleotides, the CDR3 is TGTGCCAGCAGCCAAGGTCCAGGGGGCCGCACCGGGGAGCTGTTTTTT. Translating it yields CASSQGPGGRTGELFF.

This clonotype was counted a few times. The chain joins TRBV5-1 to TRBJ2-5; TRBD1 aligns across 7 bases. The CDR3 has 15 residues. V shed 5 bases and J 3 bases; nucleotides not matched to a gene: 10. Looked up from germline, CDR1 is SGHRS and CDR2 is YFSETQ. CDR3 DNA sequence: TGCGCCAGCAGTCCGACAGGGCGAGGGGAAGAGACCCAGTACTTC. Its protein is CASSPTGRGEETQYF.

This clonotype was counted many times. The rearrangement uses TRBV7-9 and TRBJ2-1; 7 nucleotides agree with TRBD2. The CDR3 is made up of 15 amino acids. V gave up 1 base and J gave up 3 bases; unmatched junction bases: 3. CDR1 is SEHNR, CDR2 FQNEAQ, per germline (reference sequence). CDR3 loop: CASSLELAYYNEQFF. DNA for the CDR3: TGTGCCAGCAGCTTAGAACTAGCGTACTACAATGAGCAGTTCTTC.

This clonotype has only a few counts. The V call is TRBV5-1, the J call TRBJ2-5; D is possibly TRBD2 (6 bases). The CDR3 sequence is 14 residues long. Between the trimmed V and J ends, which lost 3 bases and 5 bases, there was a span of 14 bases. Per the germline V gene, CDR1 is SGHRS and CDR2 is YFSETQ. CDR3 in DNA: TGCGCCAGCAGCTCCGGAGGGAAGGAGGAGACCCAGTACTTC. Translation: CASSSGGKEETQYF.

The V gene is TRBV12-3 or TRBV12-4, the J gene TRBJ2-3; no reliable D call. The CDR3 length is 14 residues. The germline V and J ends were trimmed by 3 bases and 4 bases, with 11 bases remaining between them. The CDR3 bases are TGTGCCAGCAGTTTCGGGCAGGCCCCAGATACGCAGTATTTT. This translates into CASSFGQAPDTQYF.

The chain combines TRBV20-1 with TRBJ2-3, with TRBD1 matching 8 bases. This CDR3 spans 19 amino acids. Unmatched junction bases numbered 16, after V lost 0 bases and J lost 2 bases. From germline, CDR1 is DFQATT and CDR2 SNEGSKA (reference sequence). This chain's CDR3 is CSARDRYQPYRGYTDTQYF. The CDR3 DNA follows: TGCAGTGCTAGAGACCGATACCAACCCTACAGGGGGTACACAGATACGCAGTATTTT.

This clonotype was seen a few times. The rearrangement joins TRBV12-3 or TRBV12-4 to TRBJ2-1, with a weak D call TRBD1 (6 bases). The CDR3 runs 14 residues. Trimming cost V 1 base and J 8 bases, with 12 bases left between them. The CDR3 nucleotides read TGTGCCAGCAGTTTAGGGGGGCCCCACGATGAGCAGTTCTTC. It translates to CASSLGGPHDEQFF.

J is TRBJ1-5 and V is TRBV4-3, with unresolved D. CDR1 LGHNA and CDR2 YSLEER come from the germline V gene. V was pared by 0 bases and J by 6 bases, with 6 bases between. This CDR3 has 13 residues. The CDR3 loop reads CASSQDNSQPQHF. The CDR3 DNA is TGCGCCAGCAGCCAAGATAACAGTCAGCCCCAGCATTTT.

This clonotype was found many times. The CDR3 DNA reads as TGTGCCAGCAGTTTAGACGGGGGCGGTTACAATGAGCAGTTCTTC. This encodes CASSLDGGGYNEQFF. This chain joins TRBV12-3 or TRBV12-4 and TRBJ2-1; D might be TRBD1 or TRBD2, each matching 6 bases. The CDR3 covers 15 residues. V was clipped by 1 base and J by 4 bases, with 11 bases between them.

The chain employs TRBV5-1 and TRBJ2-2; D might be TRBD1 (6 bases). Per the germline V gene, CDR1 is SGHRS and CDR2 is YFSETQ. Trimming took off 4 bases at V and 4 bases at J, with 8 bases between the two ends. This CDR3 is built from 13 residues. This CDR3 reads CASSRDTTGELFF. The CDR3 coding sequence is TGCGCCAGCAGCCGGGACACCACCGGGGAGCTGTTTTTT.

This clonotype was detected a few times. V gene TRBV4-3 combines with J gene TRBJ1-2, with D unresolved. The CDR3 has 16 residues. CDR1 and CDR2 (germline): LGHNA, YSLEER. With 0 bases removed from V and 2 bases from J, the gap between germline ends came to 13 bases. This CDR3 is CASSQEVTGRNYGYTF. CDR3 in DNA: TGCGCCAGCAGCCAAGAAGTTACGGGGAGGAACTATGGCTACACCTTC.

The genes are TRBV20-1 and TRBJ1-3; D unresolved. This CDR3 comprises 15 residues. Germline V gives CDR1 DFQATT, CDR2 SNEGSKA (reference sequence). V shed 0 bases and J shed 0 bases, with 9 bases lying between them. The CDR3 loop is CSARDGESSGNTIYF. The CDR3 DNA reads TGCAGTGCTAGAGATGGGGAGAGCTCTGGAAACACCATATATTTT.

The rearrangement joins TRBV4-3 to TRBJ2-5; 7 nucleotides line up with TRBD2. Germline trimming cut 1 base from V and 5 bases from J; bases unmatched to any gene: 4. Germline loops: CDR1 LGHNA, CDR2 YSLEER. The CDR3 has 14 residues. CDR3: CASSQAAGEETQYF. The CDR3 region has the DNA TGCGCCAGCAGCCAAGCGGCGGGGGAGGAGACCCAGTACTTC.

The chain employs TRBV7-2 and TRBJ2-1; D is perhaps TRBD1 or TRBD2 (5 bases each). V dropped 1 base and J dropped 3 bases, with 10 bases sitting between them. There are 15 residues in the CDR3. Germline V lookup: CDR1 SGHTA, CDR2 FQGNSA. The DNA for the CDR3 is TGTGCCAGCAGCTTAGGGGGGTACGGCTACAATGAGCAGTTCTTC. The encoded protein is CASSLGGYGYNEQFF.

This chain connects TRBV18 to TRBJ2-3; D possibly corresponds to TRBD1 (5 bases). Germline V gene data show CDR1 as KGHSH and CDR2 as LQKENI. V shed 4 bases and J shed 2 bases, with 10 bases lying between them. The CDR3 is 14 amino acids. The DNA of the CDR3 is TGTGCCAGCTCACGGGAACAGGTCACAGATACGCAGTATTTT. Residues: CASSREQVTDTQYF.

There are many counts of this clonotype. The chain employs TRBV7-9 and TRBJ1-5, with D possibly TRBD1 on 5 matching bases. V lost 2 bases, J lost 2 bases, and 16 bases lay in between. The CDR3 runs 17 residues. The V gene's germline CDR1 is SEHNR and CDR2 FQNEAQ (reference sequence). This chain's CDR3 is CASSLYNYGGGNQPQHF. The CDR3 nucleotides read TGTGCCAGCAGCTTATACAATTATGGGGGGGGCAATCAGCCCCAGCATTTT.

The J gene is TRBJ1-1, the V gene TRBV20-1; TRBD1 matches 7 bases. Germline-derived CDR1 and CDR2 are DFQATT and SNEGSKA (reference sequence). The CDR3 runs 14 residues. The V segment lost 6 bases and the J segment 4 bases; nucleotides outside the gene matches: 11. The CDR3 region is CSAPNPQGPTEAFF. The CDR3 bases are TGCAGTGCCCCAAATCCACAGGGGCCCACTGAAGCTTTCTTT.

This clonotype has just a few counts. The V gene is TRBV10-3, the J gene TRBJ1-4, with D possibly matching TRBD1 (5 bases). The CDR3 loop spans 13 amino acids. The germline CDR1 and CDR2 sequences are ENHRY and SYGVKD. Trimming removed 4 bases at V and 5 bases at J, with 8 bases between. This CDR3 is CAISVRDNEKLFF. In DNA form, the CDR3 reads TGTGCCATCAGTGTCCGGGACAATGAAAAACTGTTTTTT.